Listed below are T cell receptor beta chains from one sample, sequenced in a study of control samples from healthy donors and cancer patients. Measured with immunoSEQ multiplex PCR; TCRdb has only the in-frame clones, and not every one. The sample holds about 51,000 clones, approximately 89% seen once. Material for sequencing was PBMCs. These receptors came from a man between 40 and 49 years old with colorectal cancer. Both conserved end residues are part of each CDR3. A D gene is named only where the DNA matches it firmly. Not every row has a clone size; where given, it reads once, few, many or a size class.

v_gene	d_gene	abundance	j_gene	CDR3nt	CDR3aa
TRBV4-3	TRBD1	.	TRBJ2-1	TGCGCCAGCAGCCAAGATATTGGACAGGGATCCCATGAGCAGTTCTTC	CASSQDIGQGSHEQFF
TRBV27	TRBD1	.	TRBJ2-7	TGTGCCACCGCCGGGGACAGCTCCTACGAGCAGTACTTC	CATAGDSSYEQYF
TRBV19	.	.	TRBJ1-5	TGTGCCAGTAAAGTCGGACATACCCAAAATCAGCCCCAGCATTTT	CASKVGHTQNQPQHF
TRBV5-1	.	.	TRBJ1-4	TGCGCCAGCAGCTTGGTTGGGGAAGGGAGTGAAAAACTGTTTTTT	CASSLVGEGSEKLFF
TRBV4-1	.	.	TRBJ1-1	TGCCCCCGCAGCCGACCGGGACAACTAAACACTGAAGCTTTCTTT	CPRSRPGQLNTEAFF
TRBV18	.	few	TRBJ2-7	TGTGCCAGCTCACCCCGTTCCCACGAGCAGTACTTC	CASSPRSHEQYF
TRBV29-1	.	.	TRBJ2-1	TGCAGCGTTGGGACTTACAATGAGCAGTTCTTC	CSVGTYNEQFF
TRBV5-6	.	.	TRBJ2-7	TGTGCCAGCAGCTCTACAATGGACAGTGAGCAGTACTTC	CASSSTMDSEQYF
TRBV7-2	TRBD2	.	TRBJ2-1	TGTGCCAGCAGCTTCCTAGCGGGAGTCTATGAGCAGTTCTTC	CASSFLAGVYEQFF
TRBV10-2	.	.	TRBJ1-4	TGCGCCAGCGGAGCGATCAGTGAAAATGAAAAACTGTTTTTT	CASGAISENEKLFF
TRBV7-2	.	once	TRBJ2-1	TGTGCCAGCAGCGAAATAGGGGGTGAGCAGTTCTTC	CASSEIGGEQFF
TRBV10-3	.	.	TRBJ1-1	TGTGCCATCAGTGAGCCAGGGGTGAACACTGAAGCTTTCTTT	CAISEPGVNTEAFF
TRBV9	.	.	TRBJ1-3	TGTGCCAGCAGCGTCAGTATTACGGACACCATATATTTT	CASSVSITDTIYF
TRBV10-3	.	.	TRBJ2-3	TGTGCCATCAGGGATCCGACACGAAGCACAGATACGCAGTATTTT	CAIRDPTRSTDTQYF
TRBV5-6	TRBD1	.	TRBJ2-7	TGTGCCAGCAGCTTGGCAGGACAGGGAAAGTACGAGCAGTACTTC	CASSLAGQGKYEQYF
TRBV19	.	.	TRBJ2-7	TGTGCCAGTAGTATAGCTGGCGGTAGCTCCTACGAGCAGTACTTC	CASSIAGGSSYEQYF
TRBV11-3	.	.	TRBJ2-1	TGTGCCAGCAGCTTAGGGTTACTCAATGAGCAGTTCTTC	CASSLGLLNEQFF